These T cell receptor beta chains were read from a single sample in a study of shared clonotypes between healthy human individuals. The method was immunoSEQ multiplex PCR; TCRdb's version includes in-frame clones alone and lacks a portion of them. The sample includes over a million clones, nearly 99% of them seen just once. Sequencing was performed on naive CD4+ T cells sorted from blood. The receptor source for this set is a man between 25 and 39 years old in good health. Both conserved end residues are part of each CDR3. D genes are given only for firm matches. Not all rows give a size; the values are once, few, many and, for expanded clones, a class.

clone_size: -; v_call: TRBV7-9; d_call: TRBD1; cdr3_length: 14; j_call: TRBJ2-5; cdr3_aa: CASSPGQGRETQYF; cdr3_nt: TGTGCCAGCAGCCCAGGACAGGGTCGGGAGACCCAGTACTTC
clone_size: -; v_call: TRBV5-1; d_call: -; cdr3_length: 15; j_call: TRBJ1-2; cdr3_aa: CASSLRPDVDYGYTF; cdr3_nt: TGCGCCAGCAGCTTGAGGCCGGACGTCGACTATGGCTACACCTTC
clone_size: -; v_call: TRBV10-3; d_call: -; cdr3_length: 14; j_call: TRBJ1-6; cdr3_aa: CAAHSDGRYSPLHF; cdr3_nt: TGTGCCGCCCACTCGGACGGACGGTATTCACCCCTCCACTTT
clone_size: -; v_call: TRBV5-4; d_call: TRBD1; cdr3_length: 13; j_call: TRBJ2-5; cdr3_aa: CASSLDREETQYF; cdr3_nt: TGTGCCAGCAGCCTGGACAGGGAAGAGACCCAGTACTTC
clone_size: -; v_call: TRBV6-5; d_call: TRBD2; cdr3_length: 14; j_call: TRBJ2-7; cdr3_aa: CASGRTSGSYEQYF; cdr3_nt: TGTGCCAGCGGGAGGACTAGCGGCTCCTACGAGCAGTACTTC
clone_size: once; v_call: TRBV30; d_call: TRBD1; cdr3_length: 18; j_call: TRBJ1-5; cdr3_aa: CAWSGGQGRGSLNQPQHF; cdr3_nt: TGTGCCTGGAGTGGGGGACAGGGACGGGGCAGCTTGAATCAGCCCCAGCATTTT
clone_size: -; v_call: TRBV4-3; d_call: -; cdr3_length: 15; j_call: TRBJ1-2; cdr3_aa: CASSPNVRVTYGYTF; cdr3_nt: TGCGCCAGCAGCCCGAACGTGAGGGTAACCTATGGCTACACCTTC
clone_size: -; v_call: TRBV28; d_call: -; cdr3_length: 14; j_call: TRBJ1-4; cdr3_aa: CASSLGGRTEKLFF; cdr3_nt: TGTGCCAGCAGTTTAGGGGGGCGGACTGAAAAACTGTTTTTT
clone_size: -; v_call: TRBV7-9; d_call: -; cdr3_length: 15; j_call: TRBJ1-5; cdr3_aa: CASSPSLNSNQPQHF; cdr3_nt: TGTGCCAGCAGCCCGAGTCTGAATAGCAATCAGCCCCAGCATTTT
clone_size: -; v_call: TRBV11-3; d_call: -; cdr3_length: 15; j_call: TRBJ2-1; cdr3_aa: CASSPGGAGRHEQFF; cdr3_nt: TGTGCCAGCAGCCCAGGGGGAGCGGGACGGCATGAGCAGTTCTTC
clone_size: once; v_call: TRBV27; d_call: TRBD1; cdr3_length: 16; j_call: TRBJ1-4; cdr3_aa: CASSPAGGGEREKLFF; cdr3_nt: TGTGCCAGCAGTCCCGCAGGGGGCGGGGAACGGGAAAAACTGTTTTTT
clone_size: -; v_call: TRBV5-1; d_call: -; cdr3_length: 18; j_call: TRBJ1-3; cdr3_aa: CASSLALGLEGSGNTIYF; cdr3_nt: TGCGCCAGCAGCTTGGCCCTGGGACTGGAGGGTTCTGGAAACACCATATATTTT
clone_size: -; v_call: TRBV5-4; d_call: -; cdr3_length: 13; j_call: TRBJ1-2; cdr3_aa: CASSLTGSYGYTF; cdr3_nt: TGTGCCAGCAGCTTGACAGGGTCCTATGGCTACACCTTC
clone_size: once; v_call: TRBV2; d_call: TRBD1; cdr3_length: 14; j_call: TRBJ2-1; cdr3_aa: CASSGTGNPDEQFF; cdr3_nt: TGTGCCAGCAGTGGGACAGGGAACCCGGATGAGCAGTTCTTC
clone_size: -; v_call: TRBV15; d_call: TRBD1; cdr3_length: 13; j_call: TRBJ2-7; cdr3_aa: CATSRDRGYEQYF; cdr3_nt: TGTGCCACCAGCCGGGACAGGGGATACGAGCAGTACTTC
clone_size: -; v_call: TRBV5-4; d_call: -; cdr3_length: 14; j_call: TRBJ2-7; cdr3_aa: CASSPFSGHYEQYF; cdr3_nt: TGTGCCAGCAGCCCATTTAGCGGCCACTACGAGCAGTACTTC
clone_size: -; v_call: TRBV10-2; d_call: TRBD1; cdr3_length: 13; j_call: TRBJ2-7; cdr3_aa: CASTGTGVGEQYF; cdr3_nt: TGCGCCAGCACCGGGACAGGGGTTGGCGAGCAGTACTTC
clone_size: once; v_call: TRBV18; d_call: -; cdr3_length: 15; j_call: TRBJ2-7; cdr3_aa: CASSPQSVPGYEQYF; cdr3_nt: TGTGCCAGCTCACCTCAATCCGTCCCGGGTTACGAGCAGTACTTC
clone_size: once; v_call: TRBV18; d_call: -; cdr3_length: 13; j_call: TRBJ2-1; cdr3_aa: CASSPGIYNEQFF; cdr3_nt: TGTGCCAGCTCACCAGGGATATACAATGAGCAGTTCTTC
clone_size: -; v_call: TRBV10-3; d_call: TRBD1; cdr3_length: 15; j_call: TRBJ2-7; cdr3_aa: CAISSGQGITYEQYF; cdr3_nt: TGTGCCATCAGCTCGGGACAGGGGATAACCTACGAGCAGTACTTC
clone_size: -; v_call: TRBV11-3; d_call: -; cdr3_length: 11; j_call: TRBJ2-7; cdr3_aa: CASSRAYEQYF; cdr3_nt: TGTGCCAGCAGCCGAGCATACGAGCAGTACTTC
clone_size: -; v_call: TRBV11-3; d_call: -; cdr3_length: 13; j_call: TRBJ2-2; cdr3_aa: CASSSRFAGELFF; cdr3_nt: TGTGCCAGCAGCTCTCGATTTGCCGGGGAGCTGTTTTTT
clone_size: -; v_call: TRBV11-2; d_call: -; cdr3_length: 15; j_call: TRBJ2-6; cdr3_aa: CASSLGVTGANVLTF; cdr3_nt: TGTGCCAGCAGCTTGGGAGTGACTGGGGCCAACGTCCTGACTTTC
clone_size: -; v_call: TRBV7-9; d_call: -; cdr3_length: 15; j_call: TRBJ1-1; cdr3_aa: CASSLVAGVNTEAFF; cdr3_nt: TGTGCCAGCAGCTTAGTGGCGGGGGTGAACACTGAAGCTTTCTTT
clone_size: -; v_call: TRBV11-2; d_call: -; cdr3_length: 12; j_call: TRBJ2-2; cdr3_aa: CASSSISGELFF; cdr3_nt: TGTGCCAGCAGCTCCATATCCGGGGAGCTGTTTTTT
clone_size: -; v_call: TRBV5-1; d_call: -; cdr3_length: 14; j_call: TRBJ2-5; cdr3_aa: CASSLARGPETQYF; cdr3_nt: TGCGCCAGCAGCTTGGCTAGGGGTCCGGAGACCCAGTACTTC
clone_size: -; v_call: TRBV6-6; d_call: -; cdr3_length: 11; j_call: TRBJ2-7; cdr3_aa: CASSPTRVMYF; cdr3_nt: TGTGCCAGCAGCCCGACCCGAGTTATGTACTTC
clone_size: -; v_call: TRBV15; d_call: -; cdr3_length: 16; j_call: TRBJ1-1; cdr3_aa: CATSRAAGTGQTEAFF; cdr3_nt: TGTGCCACCAGCAGAGCCGCAGGGACCGGGCAGACTGAAGCTTTCTTT
clone_size: -; v_call: TRBV11-2; d_call: TRBD2; cdr3_length: 15; j_call: TRBJ2-7; cdr3_aa: CASSKGLAAFYEQYF; cdr3_nt: TGTGCCAGCAGCAAGGGACTAGCGGCTTTTTACGAGCAGTACTTC
clone_size: -; v_call: TRBV29-1; d_call: -; cdr3_length: 12; j_call: TRBJ2-1; cdr3_aa: CSVKTGRDEQFF; cdr3_nt: TGCAGCGTAAAGACAGGGAGGGATGAGCAGTTCTTC
clone_size: -; v_call: TRBV4-1; d_call: -; cdr3_length: 15; j_call: TRBJ2-5; cdr3_aa: CASTLVQGAGETQYF; cdr3_nt: TGCGCCAGCACCCTAGTACAGGGTGCGGGGGAGACCCAGTACTTC
clone_size: few; v_call: TRBV10-3; d_call: -; cdr3_length: 11; j_call: TRBJ2-2; cdr3_aa: CAISGTGELFF; cdr3_nt: TGTGCCATCAGTGGCACCGGGGAGCTGTTTTTT
clone_size: -; v_call: TRBV4-1; d_call: TRBD2; cdr3_length: 17; j_call: TRBJ2-7; cdr3_aa: CASSQDSLAGVSYEQYF; cdr3_nt: TGCGCCAGCAGCCAAGATTCACTAGCGGGAGTTTCCTACGAGCAGTACTTC
clone_size: -; v_call: TRBV9; d_call: TRBD2; cdr3_length: 16; j_call: TRBJ2-2; cdr3_aa: CASSVDLAGGTGELFF; cdr3_nt: TGTGCCAGCAGCGTAGACCTAGCGGGAGGCACCGGGGAGCTGTTTTTT
clone_size: -; v_call: TRBV5-4; d_call: -; cdr3_length: 15; j_call: TRBJ2-7; cdr3_aa: CASSLQLANSYEQYF; cdr3_nt: TGTGCCAGCAGCTTGCAACTAGCAAACTCCTACGAGCAGTACTTC
clone_size: -; v_call: TRBV27; d_call: -; cdr3_length: 14; j_call: TRBJ2-5; cdr3_aa: CASSLRESKETQYF; cdr3_nt: TGTGCCAGCAGTTTACGGGAGAGTAAAGAGACCCAGTACTTC
clone_size: -; v_call: TRBV28; d_call: -; cdr3_length: 13; j_call: TRBJ2-7; cdr3_aa: CASSFKRSSEQYF; cdr3_nt: TGTGCCAGCAGTTTCAAGCGTTCTAGCGAGCAGTACTTC
clone_size: -; v_call: TRBV19; d_call: TRBD2; cdr3_length: 16; j_call: TRBJ2-3; cdr3_aa: CASSPLGDGRSDTQYF; cdr3_nt: TGTGCCAGTAGCCCCCTTGGAGACGGGAGGTCAGATACGCAGTATTTT
clone_size: -; v_call: TRBV6-5; d_call: -; cdr3_length: 16; j_call: TRBJ1-1; cdr3_aa: CASSYISFGGHTEAFF; cdr3_nt: TGTGCCAGCAGTTACATTAGTTTTGGGGGACATACTGAAGCTTTCTTT
clone_size: -; v_call: TRBV27; d_call: -; cdr3_length: 14; j_call: TRBJ2-7; cdr3_aa: CASSSDPMGYEQYF; cdr3_nt: TGTGCCAGCAGTTCGGACCCCATGGGCTACGAGCAGTACTTC
clone_size: -; v_call: TRBV7-8; d_call: -; cdr3_length: 14; j_call: TRBJ1-2; cdr3_aa: CASSPQSFNYGYTF; cdr3_nt: TGTGCCAGCAGCCCACAGAGCTTTAACTATGGCTACACCTTC
clone_size: -; v_call: TRBV28; d_call: TRBD1; cdr3_length: 13; j_call: TRBJ2-7; cdr3_aa: CASRGTGEYEQYF; cdr3_nt: TGTGCCAGCAGAGGGACAGGTGAATACGAGCAGTACTTC
clone_size: -; v_call: TRBV7-8; d_call: -; cdr3_length: 18; j_call: TRBJ1-5; cdr3_aa: CASSLAGIMAGSNQPQHF; cdr3_nt: TGTGCCAGCAGCTTAGCGGGGATAATGGCAGGGAGCAATCAGCCCCAGCATTTT
clone_size: -; v_call: TRBV7-9; d_call: -; cdr3_length: 14; j_call: TRBJ1-3; cdr3_aa: CASSKDRPGNTIYF; cdr3_nt: TGTGCCAGCAGCAAGGACAGACCTGGAAACACCATATATTTT
clone_size: -; v_call: TRBV7-2; d_call: TRBD1; cdr3_length: 16; j_call: TRBJ2-7; cdr3_aa: CASSFSRAGQGHEQYF; cdr3_nt: TGTGCCAGCAGTTTCTCCCGGGCGGGACAGGGGCACGAGCAGTACTTC
clone_size: -; v_call: TRBV5-4; d_call: -; cdr3_length: 15; j_call: TRBJ2-2; cdr3_aa: CASSLVGVSTGELFF; cdr3_nt: TGTGCCAGCAGCTTGGTTGGGGTTAGCACCGGGGAGCTGTTTTTT
clone_size: -; v_call: TRBV9; d_call: -; cdr3_length: 16; j_call: TRBJ2-1; cdr3_aa: CASSVGGGPIVNEQFF; cdr3_nt: TGTGCCAGCAGCGTAGGTGGAGGGCCAATTGTGAATGAGCAGTTCTTC
clone_size: -; v_call: TRBV5-1; d_call: TRBD1; cdr3_length: 15; j_call: TRBJ1-1; cdr3_aa: CASSLLGQGSAEAFF; cdr3_nt: TGCGCCAGCAGCTTACTAGGACAGGGGTCCGCTGAAGCTTTCTTT
clone_size: -; v_call: TRBV7-3; d_call: -; cdr3_length: 14; j_call: TRBJ2-3; cdr3_aa: CASSFGDTRDTQYF; cdr3_nt: TGTGCCAGCAGCTTCGGGGACACCCGAGATACGCAGTATTTT
clone_size: -; v_call: TRBV10-1; d_call: -; cdr3_length: 17; j_call: TRBJ2-2; cdr3_aa: CASSESSWGSNTGELFF; cdr3_nt: TGCGCCAGCAGTGAGTCGTCTTGGGGGTCGAACACCGGGGAGCTGTTTTTT
clone_size: -; v_call: TRBV19; d_call: -; cdr3_length: 13; j_call: TRBJ1-2; cdr3_aa: CASSTPGGGGYTF; cdr3_nt: TGTGCCAGTAGTACCCCCGGAGGGGGGGGCTACACCTTC
clone_size: -; v_call: TRBV29-1; d_call: -; cdr3_length: 14; j_call: TRBJ1-1; cdr3_aa: CSAQGSGRSTEAFF; cdr3_nt: TGCAGCGCCCAGGGTAGCGGTCGGTCGACTGAAGCTTTCTTT
clone_size: -; v_call: TRBV18; d_call: -; cdr3_length: 13; j_call: TRBJ2-1; cdr3_aa: CASSPDFYNEQFF; cdr3_nt: TGTGCCAGCTCACCGGACTTTTACAATGAGCAGTTCTTC
clone_size: -; v_call: TRBV21-1; d_call: -; cdr3_length: 15; j_call: TRBJ1-2; cdr3_aa: CASSHRDRADYGYTF; cdr3_nt: TGTGCCAGCAGCCACCGGGACAGGGCGGACTATGGCTACACCTTC